These T cell receptor beta chains were read from a single sample in a study of shared clonotypes between healthy human individuals. Sequencing was performed with immunoSEQ multiplex PCR; in TCRdb, only in-frame clones are kept and a portion is missing. The sample yields approximately 840,000 clones, just over 95% seen once. Sequencing input: naive CD8+ T cells sorted from blood. Source of these receptors: a man younger than 45 in good health. Each CDR3 is given with its conserved first and last residue. Fields, in order: J gene, V gene, CDR3 protein.

TRBJ2-7	TRBV7-2	CASSLGGGVTYEQYF
TRBJ2-1	TRBV5-1	CASTLGYEQFF
TRBJ2-1	TRBV29-1	CSVGEDAGLVHNEQFF
TRBJ2-1	TRBV5-4	CASIGLIGSEQFF
TRBJ1-4	TRBV5-1	CASSLGGQPNEKLFF
TRBJ2-6	TRBV15	CATSRDGGSGANVLTF
TRBJ2-1	TRBV11-2	CASSSNLGTSGRAEQFF
TRBJ2-7	TRBV28	CASSPGRGKINEQYF
TRBJ2-6	TRBV6-1	CASSAGPGANVLTF
TRBJ2-2	TRBV2	CASPSLPPLGTSTGELFF
TRBJ1-4	TRBV4-1	CASSQDTGTLNPTNEKLFF
TRBJ2-3	TRBV5-6	CASSFGDSADTQYF
TRBJ2-6	TRBV29-1	CSALGDSSSGANVLTF
TRBJ2-7	TRBV11-2	CASSQRDSQGYEQYF
TRBJ2-3	TRBV13	CASRRDRTSGSTDTQYF
TRBJ2-4	TRBV11-3	CASSLERPWLAKNIQYF
TRBJ2-7	TRBV4-1	CASSQDLMDSYEQYF
TRBJ2-7	TRBV7-9	CASSLSTSYEQYF
TRBJ2-7	TRBV4-1	CASSQAGFGGSYEQYF
TRBJ2-2	TRBV14	CASSRQGVTGELFF
TRBJ1-2	TRBV9	CASSDPSPERYGYTF
TRBJ1-5	TRBV9	CASSAGRTVNQPQHF
TRBJ2-7	TRBV6-6	CATGGYEQYF
TRBJ2-1	TRBV28	CASSPNLYNEQFF
TRBJ2-3	TRBV7-9	CASSSPGGLDTQYF
TRBJ2-1	TRBV9	CASSVDGEVYNEQFF
TRBJ2-7	TRBV5-1	CASSLARGQGIEQYF
TRBJ2-7	TRBV6-1	CASSEARGADEQYF
TRBJ2-7	TRBV7-7	CASSSLGGKPGEQYF
TRBJ1-5	TRBV4-3	CASSQEGQGRYQPQHF
TRBJ2-1	TRBV25-1	CASSELGNEQFF
TRBJ2-1	TRBV27	CASSPGKSQFF
TRBJ2-6	TRBV7-8	CASSGQTPQSRANVLTF
TRBJ2-7	TRBV5-4	CASSPGTSGFYEQYF
TRBJ1-5	TRBV27	CASSFGLNQPQHF
TRBJ2-1	TRBV6-5	CASSYFGTLNHNEQFF
TRBJ1-2	TRBV27	CASRPRDRFYGYTF
TRBJ2-3	TRBV10-3	CAISEAGNVADTQYF
TRBJ2-7	TRBV10-3	CAIMWGGNSYEQYF
TRBJ2-5	TRBV18	CASSQEGLAEVGETQYF
TRBJ1-1	TRBV23-1	CASSHRKQDRGQVTEAFF
TRBJ2-1	TRBV11-2	CASSLAVYNEQFF
TRBJ2-1	TRBV6-6	CASSSDRSRDEQFF
TRBJ2-1	TRBV10-3	CAISGREGQPNEQFF
TRBJ2-7	TRBV29-1	CSARGPQGYEQYF
TRBJ1-2	TRBV10-1	CASSDIGYGYTF
TRBJ2-5	TRBV5-1	CASSDSGKQETQYF
TRBJ2-7	TRBV5-1	CASRGDRDYEQYF
TRBJ2-1	TRBV7-6	CASSLPDPYNEQFF
TRBJ2-4	TRBV7-9	CASSSGTSGSPKNIQYF
TRBJ1-5	TRBV5-5	CASSPGTELDQPQHF
TRBJ2-7	TRBV29-1	CSAGEQGPYEQYF
TRBJ2-7	TRBV7-9	CASSPRTGYEQYF
TRBJ2-7	TRBV19	CASSTSLGTATYEQYF